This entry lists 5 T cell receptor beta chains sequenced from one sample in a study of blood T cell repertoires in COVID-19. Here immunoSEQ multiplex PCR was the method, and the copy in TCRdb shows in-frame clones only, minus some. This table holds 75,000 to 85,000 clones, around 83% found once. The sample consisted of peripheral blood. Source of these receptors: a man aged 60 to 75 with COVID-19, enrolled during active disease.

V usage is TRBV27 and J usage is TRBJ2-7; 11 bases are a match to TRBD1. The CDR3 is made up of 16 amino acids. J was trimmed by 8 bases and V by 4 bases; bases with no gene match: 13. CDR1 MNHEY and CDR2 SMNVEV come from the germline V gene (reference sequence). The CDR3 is CASSSDRGLGGSKQYF. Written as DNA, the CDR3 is TGTGCCAGCAGTTCGGACAGGGGGCTTGGGGGGTCGAAGCAGTACTTC.

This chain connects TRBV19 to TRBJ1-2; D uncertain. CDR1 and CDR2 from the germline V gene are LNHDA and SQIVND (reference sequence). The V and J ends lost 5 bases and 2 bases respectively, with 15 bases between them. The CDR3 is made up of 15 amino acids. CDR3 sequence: CASSRETHQNYGYTF. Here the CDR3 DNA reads TGTGCCAGTAGTCGTGAGACACATCAGAACTATGGCTACACCTTC.

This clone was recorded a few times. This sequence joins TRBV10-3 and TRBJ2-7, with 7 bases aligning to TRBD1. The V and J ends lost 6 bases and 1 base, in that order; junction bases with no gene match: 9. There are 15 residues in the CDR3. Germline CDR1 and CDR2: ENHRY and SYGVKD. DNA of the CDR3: TGTGCCATCAGGGGCGACAGGGCCGGATCCTACGAGCAGTACTTC. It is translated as CAIRGDRAGSYEQYF.

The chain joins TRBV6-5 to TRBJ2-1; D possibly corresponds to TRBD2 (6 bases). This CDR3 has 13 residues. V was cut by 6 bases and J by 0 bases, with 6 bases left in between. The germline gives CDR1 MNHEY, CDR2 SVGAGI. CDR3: CASRGGSYNEQFF. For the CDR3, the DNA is TGTGCCAGCAGGGGGGGCTCCTACAATGAGCAGTTCTTC.

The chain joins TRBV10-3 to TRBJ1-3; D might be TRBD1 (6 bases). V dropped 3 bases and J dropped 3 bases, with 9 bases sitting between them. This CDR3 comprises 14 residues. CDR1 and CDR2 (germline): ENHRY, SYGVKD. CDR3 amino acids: CAISDPRGGNTIYF. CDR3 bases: TGTGCCATCAGTGATCCCAGGGGTGGAAACACCATATATTTT.